These 29 T cell receptor beta chains share one sample of origin, sequenced in a study of shared clonotypes between healthy human individuals. CD45RO negativity and positive selection for CCR7 defined naive CD8 cells, a population that excluded terminally differentiated effector memory CD45RA+ cells. Produced via immunoSEQ multiplex PCR; TCRdb's table is partial and in-frame only. The sample lists about 800,000 clones; about 96% were seen once. The sample consisted of naive CD8+ T cells sorted from blood. The receptors come from a man aged 25 to 45 in good health.

The rearrangement joins TRBV15 to TRBJ2-1; TRBD2 aligns across 12 bases. Germline V lookup: CDR1 LNHNV, CDR2 YYDKDF (reference sequence). The CDR3 has 15 residues. V was pared by 3 bases and J by 6 bases, with 3 bases of the junction left unmatched. DNA of the CDR3: TGTGCCACCAGCAGGGGACTAGCGGGTGGCAATGAGCAGTTCTTC. Its translation: CATSRGLAGGNEQFF. Drawing the rest from reference TRBV15 and TRBJ2-1, the complete variable domain is DAMVIQNPRYQVTQFGKPVTLSCSQTLNHNVMYWYQQKSSQAPKLLFHYYDKDFNNEADTPDNFQSRRPNTSFCFLDIRSPGLGDTAMYLCATSRGLAGGNEQFFGPGTRLTVL.

About this clone: Other DNA sequences from this sample encode an identical CDR3 as well. The CDR3 DNA sequence: TGCGCCAGCAGTGAGGGTCCTAGAAATGAGCAGTTCTTC. Its translation: CASSEGPRNEQFF. V and J are TRBV10-2 and TRBJ2-1; D gene uncertain. Germline CDR1 and CDR2: WSHSY and SAAADI. Trimming took 2 bases from V and 7 from J, leaving 9 bases between them. The CDR3 is 13 amino acids.

The chain has TRBV7-3 and TRBJ2-2; TRBD2 aligns across 15 bases. The CDR3 is made up of 16 amino acids. Germline values: CDR1 SGHTA, CDR2 FQGTGA. Trimming took 2 bases from V and 8 from J; bases not matched to a gene: 3. The CDR3 DNA sequence: TGTGCCAGCAGCTTAGGACTAGCGGGAGGGCCTGGGGAGCTGTTTTTT. Its protein is CASSLGLAGGPGELFF.

The genes are TRBV7-9 and TRBJ1-2; 8 nucleotides agree with TRBD1. J was trimmed by 8 bases and V by 5 bases; bases with no gene match: 16. Germline V gene data show CDR1 as SEHNR and CDR2 as FQNEAQ (reference sequence). The CDR3 is 16 residues long. For the CDR3, the DNA is TGTGCCAGCAGCACACTCGCCCCAGGGGGCGAAGGGGGCTACACCTTC. Its protein product is CASSTLAPGGEGGYTF.

V gene TRBV15 combines with J gene TRBJ1-1; D is unresolved. The length of the CDR3 is 18 residues. CDR1 and CDR2 from the germline V gene are LNHNV and YYDKDF (reference sequence). Trimming stripped 2 bases from V and 0 bases from J, with 19 bases between. In nucleotides, the CDR3 is TGTGCCACCAGCAGATCTTGGGGAGAGGGAGGGATGAACACTGAAGCTTTCTTT. Translated, it gives CATSRSWGEGGMNTEAFF.

The chain links TRBV28 to TRBJ1-1; possibly TRBD1 for D (6 bases). The V and J ends lost 3 bases and 4 bases respectively, with 12 bases between them. Looked up from germline, CDR1 is MDHEN and CDR2 is SYDVKM. The CDR3 length is 14 residues. CDR3 nucleotides: TGTGCCAGCAGTTTGGCAGGGGATGGCACTGAAGCTTTCTTT. It codes for CASSLAGDGTEAFF.

This chain connects TRBV2 to TRBJ1-4, with 9 bases matching TRBD1. CDR1 is SNHLY and CDR2 is FYNNEI in the germline V gene. CDR3 length: 15 amino acids. With 6 bases clipped from V and 4 bases from J, the junction kept 6 bases outside the gene matches. The CDR3 region is CASRRTGALNEKLFF. In nucleotides, the CDR3 is TGTGCCAGCAGACGGACAGGGGCCCTTAATGAAAAACTGTTTTTT.

V and J are TRBV7-2 and TRBJ2-2; no clear D gene. The CDR3 length is 15 residues. V was clipped by 3 bases and J by 6 bases, with 14 bases between them. Per the germline V gene, CDR1 is SGHTA and CDR2 is FQGNSA. The CDR3 loop reads CASSLPLVSAGELFF. Written as DNA, the CDR3 is TGTGCCAGCAGCTTGCCCCTAGTGTCGGCCGGGGAGCTGTTTTTT. Full variable domain (remainder filled in from reference TRBV7-2 and TRBJ2-2): GAGVSQSPSNKVTEKGKDVELRCDPISGHTALYWYRQSLGQGLEFLIYFQGNSAPDKSGLPSDRFSAERTGGSVSTLTIQRTQQEDSAVYLCASSLPLVSAGELFFGEGSRLTVL.

The chain combines TRBV27 with TRBJ2-7, with D tentatively TRBD1 or TRBD2 (5 bases each). V was shortened by 7 bases and J by 0 bases, with 13 bases between the two germline ends. The V gene's germline CDR1 is MNHEY and CDR2 SMNVEV (reference sequence). CDR3 size: 14 residues. The DNA for the CDR3 is TGTGCCAGCAAGGGGCGGGTGAGCTCCTACGAGCAGTACTTC. It translates to CASKGRVSSYEQYF.

The V gene is TRBV29-1, the J gene TRBJ2-5; tentatively, D is TRBD1 (5 bases). The length of the CDR3 is 14 residues. Trimming shortened V by 5 bases and J by 5 bases, and 18 bases separated the two germline ends. From germline, CDR1 is SQVTM and CDR2 ANQGSEA. DNA for the CDR3: TGCAGCGTTTTCATCAGGGTCTTAGTTGAGACCCAGTACTTC. Encoded protein: CSVFIRVLVETQYF.

DNA of the CDR3: TGCGCCAGCAGCCATTGGGAAGGCTACGAGCAGTACTTC. Residues: CASSHWEGYEQYF. The chain carries TRBV4-1 and TRBJ2-7; D gene unclear. Germline V CDR1 and CDR2: MGHRA, YSYEKL. The CDR3 extends over 13 amino acids. Trimming took 3 bases from V and 3 from J, leaving 9 bases between them.

V and J are TRBV6-5 and TRBJ2-7; D may be TRBD1 (5 bases). CDR1 is MNHEY, CDR2 SVGAGI, per germline. The CDR3 length is 14 residues. V was shortened by 5 bases and J by 0 bases, with 11 bases between the two germline ends. The CDR3 here is CASSAGHLSYEQYF. CDR3 bases: TGTGCCAGCAGTGCAGGACACCTCTCCTACGAGCAGTACTTC.

The CDR3 protein is CSVLGGTSGTPSTDTQYF. The CDR3, as DNA: TGCAGCGTTTTGGGGGGGACTAGCGGGACACCTAGCACAGATACGCAGTATTTT. This chain links TRBV29-1 with TRBJ2-3, with TRBD2 matching 13 bases. This CDR3 is 18 amino acids long. The V and J ends lost 5 bases and 0 bases, in that order; junction bases with no gene match: 11. The germline CDR1 and CDR2 sequences are SQVTM and ANQGSEA.

This CDR3 is CASSAYPGGNNEQFF. The DNA of the CDR3 is TGTGCCAGCAGCGCATACCCCGGGGGGAACAATGAGCAGTTCTTC. The chain links TRBV9 to TRBJ2-1; 7 bases are a match to TRBD2. The CDR3 sequence is 15 residues long. CDR1 and CDR2 from the germline V gene are SGDLS and YYNGEE. The J segment lost 5 bases and the V segment lost 3 bases, leaving 8 bases of the junction unmatched. Complete variable domain (other parts from reference TRBV9 and TRBJ2-1): DSGVTQTPKHLITATGQRVTLRCSPRSGDLSVYWYQQSLDQGLQFLIQYYNGEERAKGNILERFSAQQFPDLHSELNLSSLELGDSALYFCASSAYPGGNNEQFFGPGTRLTVL.

To note about this clone: In the same sample, other DNA sequences code for this CDR3. V and J are TRBV7-6 and TRBJ2-3; 9 nucleotides line up with TRBD2. Germline CDR1 reads SGHVS; CDR2 reads FNYEAQ. The CDR3 is 15 residues long. J lost 0 bases, V lost 5 bases, and 3 bases had no gene match. The DNA of the CDR3 is TGTGCCAGCAGCCAGCTAGCGGGAAGCACAGATACGCAGTATTTT. It translates to CASSQLAGSTDTQYF.

The chain joins TRBV7-9 to TRBJ2-1; TRBD1 is a possible D gene (7 bases). The germline V gene encodes CDR1 SEHNR and CDR2 FQNEAQ (reference sequence). This CDR3 spans 16 amino acids. The germline V and J ends were trimmed by 4 bases and 1 base, with 14 bases remaining between them. The chain's CDR3 is CASSWNRGLSYNEQFF. In DNA, the CDR3 is TGTGCCAGCAGCTGGAACAGGGGACTTTCCTACAATGAGCAGTTCTTC.

The chain links TRBV29-1 to TRBJ2-7; D might be TRBD1 or TRBD2, each matching 6 bases. Per the germline V gene, CDR1 is SQVTM and CDR2 is ANQGSEA. The V and J ends lost 4 bases and 0 bases respectively, with 13 bases between them. The CDR3 is 14 residues long. The CDR3 region has the DNA TGCAGCGTTGGGGGGGCCGTAAGCTCCTACGAGCAGTACTTC. As protein: CSVGGAVSSYEQYF.

The V and J genes are TRBV7-9 and TRBJ2-1; 14 nucleotides line up with TRBD2. Trimming cost V 4 bases and J 9 bases; bases outside gene matches: 8. The CDR3 has 16 amino acids. The germline CDR1 and CDR2 sequences are SEHNR and FQNEAQ (reference sequence). CDR3 sequence: CASSSRLAGGRGEQFF. The CDR3 bases are TGTGCCAGCAGCTCCCGACTAGCGGGAGGGCGTGGTGAGCAGTTCTTC.

This chain connects TRBV7-2 to TRBJ1-4; D is perhaps TRBD1 (6 bases). V gave up 4 bases and J gave up 8 bases, with 8 bases separating them. The CDR3 has 12 residues. Germline V gene sequence: CDR1 SGHTA, CDR2 FQGNSA. CDR3 region: CASSSGQEKLFF. CDR3 nucleotide sequence: TGTGCCAGCAGCTCCGGACAGGAAAAACTGTTTTTT.

The chain is built from TRBV11-2 and TRBJ1-1, with a possible D match to TRBD1 (6 bases). CDR1 is SGHAT and CDR2 is FQNNGV in the germline V gene. Trimming shortened V by 0 bases and J by 3 bases, and 14 bases separated the two germline ends. The CDR3 has 16 amino acids. Written as DNA, the CDR3 is TGTGCCAGCAGCTTAGATTTCGGGGGGGCTGACACTGAAGCTTTCTTT. It translates to CASSLDFGGADTEAFF.

The chain recombines TRBV27 with TRBJ1-5, with D possibly TRBD1 on 5 matching bases. Germline loops: CDR1 MNHEY, CDR2 SMNVEV (reference sequence). The V and J ends lost 1 base and 8 bases respectively, with 12 bases between them. This CDR3 comprises 14 residues. CDR3 sequence reads: CASSLLGEGEPQHF. The CDR3 DNA sequence: TGTGCCAGCAGTTTATTGGGAGAAGGGGAGCCCCAGCATTTT.

The chain is built from TRBV27 and TRBJ2-2, with unresolved D. There are 12 residues in the CDR3. The germline V gene encodes CDR1 MNHEY and CDR2 SMNVEV (reference sequence). Trimming took 8 bases from V and 2 from J, leaving 6 bases between them. Here the CDR3 reads CASGINTGELFF. CDR3 coding DNA: TGTGCCAGCGGAATAAACACCGGGGAGCTGTTTTTT.

Notes on this clone: The same CDR3 also results from other DNA sequences found in this sample. The J gene is TRBJ1-1, the V gene TRBV9; D remains ambiguous. Germline values: CDR1 SGDLS, CDR2 YYNGEE. Trimming stripped 5 bases from V and 3 bases from J, with 11 bases between. This CDR3 is 13 amino acids long. CDR3 region: CASSGTGDTEAFF. CDR3 DNA sequence: TGTGCCAGCAGTGGAACGGGAGACACTGAAGCTTTCTTT. Together with reference TRBV9 and TRBJ1-1, the CDR3 gives the full variable domain: DSGVTQTPKHLITATGQRVTLRCSPRSGDLSVYWYQQSLDQGLQFLIQYYNGEERAKGNILERFSAQQFPDLHSELNLSSLELGDSALYFCASSGTGDTEAFFGQGTRLTVV.

V and J are TRBV11-2 and TRBJ2-3; 9 bases are shared with TRBD2. There are 17 residues in the CDR3. V dropped 4 bases and J dropped 3; count of bases not matched to a gene: 11. The germline V gene has CDR1 SGHAT and CDR2 FQNNGV. The CDR3 region is CASSSPRLAVRTDTQYF. The CDR3 DNA follows: TGTGCCAGCAGCTCCCCACGACTAGCGGTTAGGACAGATACGCAGTATTTT.

This clone was detected only once. V gene TRBV10-3 combines with J gene TRBJ1-1; the D is unclear. The V gene lost 2 bases and the J gene lost 7 bases, with 17 bases spanning the gap. In germline, CDR1 is ENHRY, CDR2 SYGVKD. The CDR3 loop spans 15 amino acids. DNA of the CDR3: TGTGCCATCAGTGAGCAGCGGACGAACGGGAATGAAGCTTTCTTT. Its translation: CAISEQRTNGNEAFF.

The chain recombines TRBV27 with TRBJ2-3, with no clear D. The CDR3 contains 12 residues. Germline V gives CDR1 MNHEY, CDR2 SMNVEV (reference sequence). V was clipped by 3 bases and J by 6 bases, with 7 bases between them. The CDR3 here is CASSFLRDTQYF. CDR3 bases: TGTGCCAGCAGTTTCCTCCGGGATACGCAGTATTTT.

V is TRBV4-3 and J is TRBJ2-3; 12 nucleotides line up with TRBD2. V lost 2 bases to trimming and J lost 4 bases; unmatched junction nucleotides: 16. The V gene's germline CDR1 is LGHNA and CDR2 YSLEER. The CDR3 runs 20 residues. The CDR3 sequence is CASSQHTPRTSGIGSDTQYF. Written as DNA, the CDR3 is TGCGCCAGCAGCCAACACACCCCTCGGACTAGCGGGATAGGGTCAGATACGCAGTATTTT.

The chain uses TRBV7-9 and TRBJ2-7; 12 positions match TRBD2. The V segment lost 7 bases and the J segment 1 base; nucleotides outside the gene matches: 5. The CDR3 is 15 amino acids. Looked up from germline, CDR1 is SEHNR and CDR2 is FQNEAQ (reference sequence). CDR3 bases: TGTGCCAGCACCCAAGGACTAGCGGGATCCTACGAGCAGTACTTC. It is translated as CASTQGLAGSYEQYF.

The V and J genes are TRBV5-4 and TRBJ2-1; TRBD1 matches at 10 bases. This CDR3 contains 16 residues. V lost 2 bases, J lost 8 bases, and 10 bases stayed unmatched. The germline gives CDR1 SGHNT, CDR2 YYREEE (reference sequence). The CDR3 is CASSFPTGGTSYEQFF. Written as DNA, the CDR3 is TGTGCCAGCAGCTTCCCGACAGGGGGCACAAGTTATGAGCAGTTCTTC.